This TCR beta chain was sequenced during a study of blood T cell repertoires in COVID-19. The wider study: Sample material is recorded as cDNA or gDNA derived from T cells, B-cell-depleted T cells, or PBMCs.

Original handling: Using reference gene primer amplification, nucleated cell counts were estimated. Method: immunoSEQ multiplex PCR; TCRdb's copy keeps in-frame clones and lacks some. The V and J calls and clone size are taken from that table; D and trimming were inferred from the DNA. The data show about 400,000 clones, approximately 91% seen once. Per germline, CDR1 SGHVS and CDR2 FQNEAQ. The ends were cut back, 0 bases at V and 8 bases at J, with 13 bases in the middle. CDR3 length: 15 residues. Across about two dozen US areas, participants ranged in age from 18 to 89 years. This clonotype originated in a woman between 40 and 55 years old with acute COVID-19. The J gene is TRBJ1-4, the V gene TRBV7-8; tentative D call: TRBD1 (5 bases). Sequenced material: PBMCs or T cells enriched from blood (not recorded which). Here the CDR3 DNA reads TGTGCCAGCAGCTTAGCGTTTGGAGGGGACGAAAAACTGTTTTTT. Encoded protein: CASSLAFGGDEKLFF. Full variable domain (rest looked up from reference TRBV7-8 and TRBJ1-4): GAGVSQSPRYKVAKRGQDVALRCDPISGHVSLFWYQQALGQGPEFLTYFQNEAQLDKSGLPSDRFFAERPEGSVSTLKIQRTQQEDSAVYLCASSLAFGGDEKLFFGSGTQLSVL.